This is a list of T cell receptor beta chains from one sample in a study of lymphopenia after photon versus proton radiotherapy. Produced via immunoSEQ multiplex PCR; TCRdb's table is partial and in-frame only. Seen here are more than 60,000 clones, approximately 86% observed once, and the top ten hold about 2.3%. The specimen comprised peripheral blood, sampled from a patient treated with photon-based radiotherapy. All receptors come from a man aged 40-49 years with gastric cancer. Both conserved end residues are part of each CDR3. A D gene is named only where the DNA matches it firmly. A clone size is listed for some rows: how often the clone was seen (once, few, many), or a class if it is expanded.

abundance,j_gene,d_gene,v_gene,CDR3nt,CDR3aa
-,TRBJ1-1,-,TRBV19,TGTGCCAGTAGTGGGCAGATGAACACTGAAGCTTTCTTT,CASSGQMNTEAFF
-,TRBJ2-2,-,TRBV2,TGTGCCAGCAATCAGGGGAGGGGCGAGCTGTTTTTT,CASNQGRGELFF
few,TRBJ1-1,-,TRBV5-6,TGTGCCAGCAGCTTGGGCAGGAAGAACACTGAAGCTTTCTTT,CASSLGRKNTEAFF
-,TRBJ1-4,-,TRBV5-8,TGTGCCAGCAGCCCGGATTGGGGAGGGAATGAAAAACTGTTTTTT,CASSPDWGGNEKLFF
-,TRBJ1-3,TRBD1,TRBV4-1,TGCGCCAGCAGCCCTAGACAGGGTCAAGGAAACACCATATATTTT,CASSPRQGQGNTIYF
-,TRBJ2-7,-,TRBV6-5,TGTGCCAGCAGGGAAGCCTACGAGCAGTACTTC,CASREAYEQYF
-,TRBJ1-2,-,TRBV6-6,TGTGCCAGCAGTTACCAGGGTGGGTCTGGCTACACCTTC,CASSYQGGSGYTF
-,TRBJ2-2,-,TRBV11-3,TGTGCCAGCAGCCCCCGCGGAGGGGTGACCGGGGAGCTGTTTTTT,CASSPRGGVTGELFF
-,TRBJ1-4,-,TRBV13,TGTGCCAGCAGCTTAGCGTCAGGGTTGGGTGAAAAACTGTTTTTT,CASSLASGLGEKLFF
-,TRBJ2-1,TRBD2,TRBV5-1,TGCGCCAGCAGCCCTAGCGGGGGGGCCTTGACCTACAATGAGCAGTTCTTC,CASSPSGGALTYNEQFF
-,TRBJ1-2,-,TRBV4-2,TGTGCCAGCAGCCAAGATCGCCTCGGGGGGGATGGCTACACCTTC,CASSQDRLGGDGYTF
-,TRBJ1-5,-,TRBV15,TGTGCCACCAGCAGGGCGGGGGGCTCGGTTCAGCCCCAGCATTTT,CATSRAGGSVQPQHF
-,TRBJ1-5,-,TRBV5-4,TGTGCCAGCAGCCCAGGACAGTATCAGCCCCAGCATTTT,CASSPGQYQPQHF
-,TRBJ1-2,TRBD1,TRBV4-3,TGCGCCAGCAGCCAAGTTCCCGGGGGGACAGGGGGGTCGGATGGCTACACCTTC,CASSQVPGGTGGSDGYTF
-,TRBJ1-4,TRBD1,TRBV27,TGTGCCAGCAGGCGGACAGGGGATGCAACTAATGAAAAACTGTTTTTT,CASRRTGDATNEKLFF
once,TRBJ1-3,-,TRBV30,TGTGCCTGGAGTACGGGGATCGGAAACACCATATATTTT,CAWSTGIGNTIYF
-,TRBJ2-2,-,TRBV19,TGTGCCAGTAGTACCCAGGGTGGGTACACCGGGGAGCTGTTTTTT,CASSTQGGYTGELFF
-,TRBJ1-1,-,TRBV7-9,TGTGCCAGCAGCTTTGGACAGACGAACACTGAAGCTTTCTTT,CASSFGQTNTEAFF
-,TRBJ2-1,-,TRBV5-5,TGTGCCAGCAGCATGGACGGGTACAATGAGCAGTTCTTC,CASSMDGYNEQFF
-,TRBJ2-7,-,TRBV13,TGTGCCAGCAGCCGAAGCTCCTACGAGCAGTACTTC,CASSRSSYEQYF
-,TRBJ2-1,-,TRBV19,TGTGCCAGTAGACAGTCAATGGCTGAGCAGTTCTTC,CASRQSMAEQFF
-,TRBJ1-1,-,TRBV2,TGTGCCAGCACTAACGCGGGGGCCCGAACTGAAGCTTTCTTT,CASTNAGARTEAFF
-,TRBJ2-5,TRBD2,TRBV4-3,TGCGCCAGCAGCCAAGGCGGTAGCGGGGTACAAGAGACCCAGTACTTC,CASSQGGSGVQETQYF
-,TRBJ2-7,-,TRBV27,TGTGCCAGCAGTTTGGGAAGGGGAACCTACGAGCAGTACTTC,CASSLGRGTYEQYF
-,TRBJ1-2,-,TRBV19,TGTGCCAGTAGTATAGTCCGCGCGGGGGGCTACACCTTC,CASSIVRAGGYTF
-,TRBJ1-3,TRBD1,TRBV18,TGTGCCAGCTCAACCCTCACCGGGACAGGGACTGGAAACACCATATATTTT,CASSTLTGTGTGNTIYF
-,TRBJ1-2,TRBD1,TRBV6-1,TGTGCCAGCAGGCGCGGGACAGGGGATGGCTACACCTTC,CASRRGTGDGYTF
few,TRBJ1-2,-,TRBV4-2,TGTGCCAGCAGCCAAGTAGCACAGGTTGGCGAAGGCTACACCTTC,CASSQVAQVGEGYTF
-,TRBJ2-2,-,TRBV11-2,TGTGCCAGCAGCCCTCGATCCCACACCGGGGAGCTGTTTTTT,CASSPRSHTGELFF
-,TRBJ1-4,-,TRBV15,TGTGCCACCAGTCGGGAAAATGAAAAACTGTTTTTT,CATSRENEKLFF
-,TRBJ1-1,-,TRBV7-9,TGTGCCAGCAGCTTTAGGAAAAATGGGATTGAAGCTTTCTTT,CASSFRKNGIEAFF
-,TRBJ2-1,TRBD2,TRBV4-1,TGCGCCAGCAGCCAAGAGAGCTCCCTCACTAGCGAGTTCTACAATGAGCAGTTCTTC,CASSQESSLTSEFYNEQFF
-,TRBJ2-3,TRBD2,TRBV10-2,TGCGCCAGCAGTGTTCCCGGGACTAGCGGGGGGGAAAGTACGCAGTATTTT,CASSVPGTSGGESTQYF
-,TRBJ2-7,TRBD1,TRBV6-5,TGTGCCAGCAGTTACGGTACAGGGGTTGGGGAGCAGTACTTC,CASSYGTGVGEQYF
once,TRBJ2-1,-,TRBV12-5,TGTGCTAGTGGTCCCCGGCTCGGGGAGCAGTTCTTC,CASGPRLGEQFF
-,TRBJ1-4,-,TRBV5-1,TGCGCCAGCAGCTTGGAAGGAAGGGGGAATGAAAAACTGTTTTTT,CASSLEGRGNEKLFF
-,TRBJ2-3,TRBD2,TRBV29-1,TGCAGCGTTGTGGGGGGAGGGAGTGGCACAGATACGCAGTATTTT,CSVVGGGSGTDTQYF
-,TRBJ1-1,-,TRBV5-3,TGTGCCAGAAGCTTGGGGGGAGAGGGCACTGAAGCTTTCTTT,CARSLGGEGTEAFF
-,TRBJ2-2,-,TRBV30,TGTGCCCACCGGGCCAACCCCTCGAACACCGGGGAGCTGTTTTTT,CAHRANPSNTGELFF
once,TRBJ2-2,TRBD1,TRBV2,TGTGCCGACAGGGGGCCGAACACCGGGGAGCTGTTTTTT,CADRGPNTGELFF
-,TRBJ2-2,TRBD1,TRBV2,TGTGCCAGCAGGGAAGGACAGGGGGCATACACCGGGGAGCTGTTTTTT,CASREGQGAYTGELFF
-,TRBJ1-1,TRBD1,TRBV29-1,TGCAGCGTTGAAGGAGGGGGGACAGTGAACACTGAAGCTTTCTTT,CSVEGGGTVNTEAFF
-,TRBJ2-7,-,TRBV28,TGTGCCAGCAGTTTAGCCCCGGGGAGTGGGAAGCTCCTTTCCTACGAGCAGTACTTC,CASSLAPGSGKLLSYEQYF
-,TRBJ2-3,-,TRBV10-3,TGTGCCATCAGTGGGGCCGACTGGCGGGATACGCAGTATTTT,CAISGADWRDTQYF
-,TRBJ2-7,-,TRBV27,TGTGCCAGCAGTTTATCGAGTCCGGGACCCTACGAGCAGTACTTC,CASSLSSPGPYEQYF
few,TRBJ1-6,-,TRBV10-3,TGTGCCATCAGGGAGCCTCTGGTCGGCTCACCCCTCCACTTT,CAIREPLVGSPLHF
-,TRBJ1-1,-,TRBV25-1,TGTGCCAGCAGTGATGCCGGCACTGAAGCTTTCTTT,CASSDAGTEAFF
-,TRBJ2-5,-,TRBV16,TGTGCCAGCAGCCAATCCAGGCCTTCAAGGACCCAGTACTTC,CASSQSRPSRTQYF